These T cell receptor beta chains were read from a single sample in a study of graft-versus-host responses after intestinal transplantation. Sequencing was performed with immunoSEQ multiplex PCR; in TCRdb, only in-frame clones are kept and a portion is missing. The table lists under 20,000 clones, roughly nine tenths of them singletons. The source material was PBMCs, sampled around 230 days after intestinal transplant. The receptor source for this set is a human patient who received an intestinal transplant, so some T cells may come from the graft donor. CDR3s include the opening cysteine and the closing phenylalanine or tryptophan. The D gene is left open where the match is weak. Not every row has a clone size; where given, it reads once, few, many or a size class.

size,V,D,J,DNA,CDR3
few,TRBV30,NA,TRBJ1-2,TGTGCCTGGAGTGTAGGAGGACCGTATGGCTACACCTTC,CAWSVGGPYGYTF
NA,TRBV7-9,NA,TRBJ2-1,TGTGCCAGCAGCCCGCGAGGAGGCAACAATGAGCAGTTCTTC,CASSPRGGNNEQFF
NA,TRBV4-2,NA,TRBJ1-2,TGTGCCAGCAGCCAAGATAGGCTGTTAGGTGGTGGCTACACCTTC,CASSQDRLLGGGYTF
NA,TRBV6-9,NA,TRBJ2-7,TGTGCCAGCAGTTATAAAGAGACAATGAGCTCCTACGAGCAGTACTTC,CASSYKETMSSYEQYF
NA,TRBV7-9,NA,TRBJ2-5,TGTGCCAGCAGCTCCCGAGGGGCACAAGAGACCCAGTACTTC,CASSSRGAQETQYF
once,TRBV13,TRBD1,TRBJ2-1,TGTGCCAGCATAATTGGACAGGGGGCCTACAATGAGCAGTTCTTC,CASIIGQGAYNEQFF
NA,TRBV5-6,NA,TRBJ2-3,TGTGCCAGCAGCTTGGGACTACCCATGAGCACAGATACGCAGTATTTT,CASSLGLPMSTDTQYF
NA,TRBV7-9,NA,TRBJ1-1,TGTGCCAGCAGCGGGACAGAAGCTTTCTTT,CASSGTEAFF
NA,TRBV4-1,TRBD2,TRBJ2-1,TGCGCCAGCAGCCAAGAACGAAGTAGACTAGCGGGGGATGAGCAGTTCTTC,CASSQERSRLAGDEQFF
NA,TRBV10-3,TRBD1,TRBJ1-2,TGTGCCATCAGTGAGCCAGACAGGGCTAACTATGGCTACACCTTC,CAISEPDRANYGYTF
NA,TRBV10-2,NA,TRBJ1-1,TGCGCCAGCAGTGAGGACCTTTTTGACACTGAAGCTTTCTTT,CASSEDLFDTEAFF
NA,TRBV9,NA,TRBJ1-2,TGTGCCAGCAGCGTAACGGGGGAGGCTTCATCCGCTTATGGCTACACCTTC,CASSVTGEASSAYGYTF
NA,TRBV15,NA,TRBJ2-1,TGTGCCACCAGCATGCACAGGTGGGACAATGAGCAGTTCTTC,CATSMHRWDNEQFF
NA,TRBV13,NA,TRBJ2-7,TGTGCCAGCAGCCTAAGGCGGTTGGGATTCGAAGTCTACGAGCAGTACTTC,CASSLRRLGFEVYEQYF
NA,TRBV21-1,NA,TRBJ1-1,TGTGCCAGCAGCAAAAACACTGAAGCTTTCTTT,CASSKNTEAFF
NA,TRBV2,NA,TRBJ1-2,TGTGCCAGCAGTGAAGGGGGGGCTGGCTACACCTTC,CASSEGGAGYTF
NA,TRBV6-4,NA,TRBJ2-2,TGTGCCAGCAGTGACTTCCCCGAAGCTAACACCGGGGAGCTGTTTTTT,CASSDFPEANTGELFF
NA,TRBV6-1,NA,TRBJ1-1,TGTGCCAGCAGTGACAGGGAGAACACTGAAGCTTTCTTT,CASSDRENTEAFF
NA,TRBV2,NA,TRBJ2-5,TGTGCCAGCAGTGAAGGGGGGGCGACCCCGATCCAAGAGACCCAGTACTTC,CASSEGGATPIQETQYF
NA,TRBV11-2,NA,TRBJ1-5,TGTGCCAGCAGCTTAGTTACTCGGTCGGACAATAGCAATCAGCCCCAGCATTTT,CASSLVTRSDNSNQPQHF
NA,TRBV6-1,NA,TRBJ1-2,TGTGCCAGCAGTGAAGGGTGGAACCCAGTGGACGGCTACACCTTC,CASSEGWNPVDGYTF
NA,TRBV2,NA,TRBJ1-6,TGTGCCAGCAGTGAGGACGGAATTCACTATAATTCACCCCTCCACTTT,CASSEDGIHYNSPLHF
few,TRBV10-3,NA,TRBJ1-2,TGTGCCATCAGTCCGGACCGGACCTATGGCTACACCTTC,CAISPDRTYGYTF
NA,TRBV27,NA,TRBJ2-7,TGTGCCAGCAGTAAACCGACAGTCTATCCCTACGAGCAGTACTTC,CASSKPTVYPYEQYF
NA,TRBV4-1,TRBD1,TRBJ2-1,TGCGCCAGCAGCCCGGGACAGGGATTCAATGAGCAGTTCTTC,CASSPGQGFNEQFF
NA,TRBV30,NA,TRBJ2-7,TGTGCCTGGAGAATCGACAGTACCTACGAGCAGTACTTC,CAWRIDSTYEQYF
NA,TRBV19,TRBD2,TRBJ2-3,TGTGCCAGTAGAGTAGCGGGACCTTTCACAGATACGCAGTATTTT,CASRVAGPFTDTQYF
NA,TRBV19,NA,TRBJ1-2,TGTGCCAGTAGACCTCTCGGCGGGCCGGCTAACTATGGCTACACCTTC,CASRPLGGPANYGYTF
once,TRBV16,TRBD1,TRBJ1-2,TGTGCCAGCAGCCTCTCCCGGGACAGGGTTCCCTTC,CASSLSRDRVPF
few,TRBV6-1,NA,TRBJ2-2,TGTGCCAGCAGTCTCTTATATCGGCAGGAGCTGTTTTTT,CASSLLYRQELFF
once,TRBV7-9,TRBD2,TRBJ2-7,TGTGCCAGCAGCTGGGGACTAGTCGGTAACGAGCAGTACTTC,CASSWGLVGNEQYF
NA,TRBV10-3,NA,TRBJ2-3,TGTGCCATCAGTGAGCAGGAGTGGGCAGGGGCAGATACGCAGTATTTT,CAISEQEWAGADTQYF
NA,TRBV19,NA,TRBJ1-1,TGTGCCAGTAGTAATGTTCGGGCGCTTGGAACTGAAGCTTTCTTT,CASSNVRALGTEAFF
few,TRBV10-1,TRBD2,TRBJ2-3,TGCGCCAGCAGTGAGGGTAGCGGGGTCACAGATACGCAGTATTTT,CASSEGSGVTDTQYF
NA,TRBV7-2,TRBD1,TRBJ1-6,TGTGCCAGCAGCTTACGCAGGGACAGGAGTAATTCACCCCTCCACTTT,CASSLRRDRSNSPLHF
NA,TRBV2,NA,TRBJ2-6,TGTGCCAGCAGGACTGGGGCCAACGTCCTGACTTTC,CASRTGANVLTF
NA,TRBV2,NA,TRBJ1-5,TGTGCCAGCAGAGCACAACAGGGAAATCAGCCCCAGCATTTT,CASRAQQGNQPQHF
once,TRBV15,NA,TRBJ1-3,TGCGCCAGCGGTGGGGGGGCTGGAAACACCATATATTTT,CASGGGAGNTIYF
few,TRBV7-6,NA,TRBJ1-4,TGTGCCAGCAGCTTAGTCCCAGGCTCAAATGAAAAACTGTTTTTT,CASSLVPGSNEKLFF
NA,TRBV6-1,NA,TRBJ2-2,TGTGCCAGCAGTTATGACAACACCGGGGAGCTGTTTTTT,CASSYDNTGELFF
NA,TRBV6-4,NA,TRBJ2-2,TGTGCCAGCAGTGACGGGACAAACACCGGGGAGCTGTTTTTT,CASSDGTNTGELFF
once,TRBV19,NA,TRBJ2-2,TGTGCCAGTAGTATCCCCGCTCGATACACCGGGGAGCTGTTTTTT,CASSIPARYTGELFF
NA,TRBV5-4,TRBD1,TRBJ2-7,TGTGCCAGCAGCTTGGCACAGGGGGTCGACGAGCAGTACTTC,CASSLAQGVDEQYF